These 26 T cell receptor beta chains share one sample of origin, sequenced in a study of shared clonotypes between healthy human individuals. Sequenced by immunoSEQ multiplex PCR; TCRdb stores in-frame clones only, minus some. The profile covers 850,000 to 1,200,000 clones, with more than 65% appearing a single time and about 1.5% taken by the ten largest. The specimen was memory CD4+ T cells sorted from blood. Sample subset: CD45RA-negative fraction. These receptors all stem from a man aged 18 to 29 in good health.

This chain connects TRBV19 to TRBJ2-7, with D perhaps TRBD1 or TRBD2 (8 bases each). Germline V gene lookup returns CDR1 LNHDA and CDR2 SQIVND (reference sequence). V was pared by 4 bases and J by 4 bases, with 23 bases between. The CDR3 consists of 17 residues. CDR3 bases: TGTGCCAGTAGTACACGGGGGGGCCGGGACAGGAGGTACGAGCAGTACTTC. The encoded protein is CASSTRGGRDRRYEQYF.

The table lists this clone with a few counts. In the same sample, other DNA sequences code for this CDR3. The chain recombines TRBV9 with TRBJ1-2; 7 nucleotides match TRBD1. Germline V gives CDR1 SGDLS, CDR2 YYNGEE. The CDR3 runs to 15 residues. The V gene end was trimmed by 0 bases and the J gene end by 2 bases; junction bases not matched to a gene: 4. This chain's CDR3 is CASSVDPGGNYGYTF. Here the CDR3 DNA reads TGTGCCAGCAGCGTAGACCCAGGGGGGAACTATGGCTACACCTTC.

The rearrangement joins TRBV12-5 to TRBJ2-1; a possible D gene is TRBD2 (6 bases). CDR1 LGHNT and CDR2 FRNRAP come from the germline V gene. This CDR3 region has 18 residues. The V gene lost 1 base and the J gene lost 1 base, with 17 bases spanning the gap. CDR3 bases: TGTGCTAGTGGTTTGGGCCAGGGCGCGGGAACGTCCTACAATGAGCAGTTCTTC. Its translation: CASGLGQGAGTSYNEQFF. Variable domain in full (rest from reference TRBV12-5 and TRBJ2-1): DARVTQTPRHKVTEMGQEVTMRCQPILGHNTVFWYRQTMMQGLELLAYFRNRAPLDDSGMPKDRFSAEMPDATLATLKIQPSEPRDSAVYFCASGLGQGAGTSYNEQFFGPGTRLTVL.

The V gene is TRBV28, the J gene TRBJ1-2, with TRBD1 matching 10 bases. CDR3 size: 17 residues. Trimming cost V 6 bases and J 8 bases; bases outside gene matches: 18. Germline V gene data show CDR1 as MDHEN and CDR2 as SYDVKM. The CDR3 loop reads CASSSTARDRGGRGYTF. CDR3 nucleotide sequence: TGTGCCAGCAGCTCAACTGCCCGGGACAGGGGAGGGAGAGGCTACACCTTC.

As DNA, the CDR3 is TGTGCCAGCAGCAAGGGGACTAGCGGGGGGGCCGTCCAAGAGACCCAGTACTTC. It translates to CASSKGTSGGAVQETQYF. The chain carries TRBV9 and TRBJ2-5; 16 bases are a match to TRBD2. This CDR3 comprises 18 residues. V was pared by 4 bases and J by 1 base, with 7 bases of the junction left unmatched. CDR1 is SGDLS, CDR2 YYNGEE, per germline.

The rearrangement links TRBV11-2 to TRBJ1-1; possibly TRBD1 for D (6 bases). Germline loops: CDR1 SGHAT, CDR2 FQNNGV. This CDR3 region has 15 residues. The V gene lost 5 bases and the J gene lost 4 bases, with 17 bases spanning the gap. The CDR3 protein is CASSVSTGSGTEAFF. CDR3 coding DNA: TGTGCCAGCAGCGTATCAACAGGGTCGGGCACTGAAGCTTTCTTT.

The V gene is TRBV6-6, the J gene TRBJ1-5; the D gene is possibly TRBD1 (6 bases). The ends were cut back, 4 bases at V and 6 bases at J, with 13 bases in the middle. The CDR3 has 14 amino acids. The germline CDR1 and CDR2 sequences are MNHNY and SVGAGI (reference sequence). The CDR3 region is CASSSEDRFQPQHF. DNA for the CDR3: TGTGCCAGCAGTTCCGAAGACAGGTTTCAGCCCCAGCATTTT.

Notes on this clone: The sample holds other DNA sequences that translate to the same CDR3. This chain uses TRBV20-1 with TRBJ2-1; D is ambiguous. CDR3 size: 11 residues. Germline V lookup: CDR1 DFQATT, CDR2 SNEGSKA (reference sequence). The V end was cut by 3 bases, the J end by 7 bases, with 7 bases between. The CDR3 coding sequence is TGCAGTGCTAGGCTTGGTAATGAGCAGTTCTTC. This translates into CSARLGNEQFF.

The chain couples TRBV15 to TRBJ1-2; D is unresolved. V lost 5 bases and J 6 bases, leaving 10 bases between the germline ends. Germline lookup yields CDR1 LNHNV and CDR2 YYDKDF (reference sequence). The CDR3 runs to 12 residues. CDR3 protein: CATSEGPDGYTF. CDR3 DNA sequence: TGTGCCACCAGCGAAGGGCCGGATGGCTACACCTTC.

This clone was counted a few times. J is TRBJ2-5 and V is TRBV5-1; tentative D call: TRBD2 (7 bases). V lost 0 bases to trimming and J lost 0 bases, with 18 bases between them. CDR3 length equals 18 residues. From germline, CDR1 is SGHRS and CDR2 YFSETQ. The CDR3 coding sequence is TGCGCCAGCAGCTTGGAGGGGATTGGGGGGGCCCACCAAGAGACCCAGTACTTC. It specifies CASSLEGIGGAHQETQYF.

This clone was found a few times. This rearrangement joins TRBV6-6 to TRBJ1-6; 7 positions match TRBD1. V gave up 0 bases and J gave up 9 bases; unmatched junction bases: 8. There are 16 residues in the CDR3. Germline V lookup: CDR1 MNHNY, CDR2 SVGAGI (reference sequence). CDR3: CASSYSDRATGSPLHF. CDR3 DNA sequence: TGTGCCAGCAGTTACTCCGACAGGGCCACAGGTTCACCCCTCCACTTT.

CDR3 coding DNA: TGTGCCAGCAGAGGGGGTATGGACACTGAAGCTTTCTTT. Its translation is CASRGGMDTEAFF. The genes are TRBV7-9 and TRBJ1-1, with TRBD1 as a possible D gene (6 bases). V lost 6 bases and J lost 3, with 11 bases in between. Per the germline V gene, CDR1 is SEHNR and CDR2 is FQNEAQ (reference sequence). This CDR3 spans 13 amino acids.

As regards this clone: One junction end does not reproduce the germline sequence, and a read error may be involved. The sample holds other DNA sequences that translate to the same CDR3. The V call is TRBV20-1, the J call TRBJ2-3; D gene uncertain. Germline V lookup: CDR1 DFQATT, CDR2 SNEGSKA (reference sequence). The CDR3 contains 10 residues. The CDR3 nucleotides read TGCAGTGCTCGCACGGATACGCAGTATTTT. It yields the protein CSARTDTQYF.

J is TRBJ2-1 and V is TRBV5-4; D possibly uses TRBD1 or TRBD2 (5 bases each). This CDR3 spans 14 amino acids. V lost 6 bases and J 4 bases, leaving 14 bases between the germline ends. Germline CDR1 and CDR2: SGHNT and YYREEE (reference sequence). The CDR3 DNA is TGTGCCAGCACCTCTCGGGGCCAGTACAATGAGCAGTTCTTC. Translated: CASTSRGQYNEQFF.

CDR3 in amino acids: CASSEEFPLMGQPQHF. CDR3 DNA: TGTGCCAGCAGTGAAGAATTTCCCCTAATGGGTCAGCCCCAGCATTTT. The chain combines TRBV2 with TRBJ1-5, with D hard to call. Germline V gene lookup returns CDR1 SNHLY and CDR2 FYNNEI. The CDR3 extends over 16 amino acids. V was shortened by 1 base and J by 6 bases, with 16 bases between the two germline ends.

This clone was picked up one time. This chain joins TRBV6-6 and TRBJ2-3; 7 nucleotides line up with TRBD2. Losses at the gene ends were 5 bases for V and 0 bases for J; bases not matched to a gene: 8. Germline CDR1 reads MNHNY; CDR2 reads SVGAGI (reference sequence). This CDR3 has 16 residues. CDR3 loop: CASSLGLERSTDTQYF. In nucleotides, the CDR3 is TGTGCCAGCAGTCTCGGACTAGAAAGGAGCACAGATACGCAGTATTTT.

V gene TRBV6-6 combines with J gene TRBJ2-7; D remains ambiguous. Germline CDR1 reads MNHNY; CDR2 reads SVGAGI (reference sequence). The CDR3 is 12 residues long. With 8 bases removed from V and 5 bases from J, the gap between germline ends came to 13 bases. The CDR3: CASREIKDEQYF. The CDR3, as DNA: TGTGCCAGCCGTGAGATAAAGGACGAGCAGTACTTC.

J is TRBJ2-7 and V is TRBV7-2, with a tentative D call TRBD2 (6 bases). The CDR3 consists of 17 residues. From germline, CDR1 is SGHTA and CDR2 FQGNSA. The V end lost 5 bases, the J end lost 0 bases, and 20 bases lay between the germline ends. The CDR3 spells CASSHPGLEVFSYEQYF. The CDR3 DNA sequence: TGTGCCAGCAGCCACCCGGGACTTGAAGTGTTCTCCTACGAGCAGTACTTC.

The rearrangement joins TRBV28 to TRBJ2-3; D assignment may be TRBD1 or TRBD2 (5 bases each). Germline CDR1 is MDHEN and CDR2 is SYDVKM. V lost 7 bases, J lost 2 bases, and 10 bases lay in between. CDR3 size: 13 residues. CDR3 bases: TGTGCCAGCACAGGGAGACCCACAGATACGCAGTATTTT. This translates into CASTGRPTDTQYF.

The rearrangement links TRBV7-8 to TRBJ2-3; D remains ambiguous. Germline assignment: CDR1 SGHVS and CDR2 FQNEAQ. The CDR3 spans 16 residues. The germline V and J ends were trimmed by 1 base and 0 bases, with 11 bases remaining between them. Here the CDR3 reads CASSLVYTESTDTQYF. DNA for the CDR3: TGTGCCAGCAGCTTAGTGTACACCGAGAGCACAGATACGCAGTATTTT. Using reference TRBV7-8 and TRBJ2-3 for the parts outside the CDR3, the full variable domain is GAGVSQSPRYKVAKRGQDVALRCDPISGHVSLFWYQQALGQGPEFLTYFQNEAQLDKSGLPSDRFFAERPEGSVSTLKIQRTQQEDSAVYLCASSLVYTESTDTQYFGPGTRLTVL.

This chain joins TRBV18 and TRBJ2-5; D gene ambiguous. V dropped 0 bases and J dropped 3 bases, with 8 bases sitting between them. Germline CDR1 reads KGHSH; CDR2 reads LQKENI. This CDR3 has 14 amino acids. CDR3 region: CASSPPGPKETQYF. The CDR3 region has the DNA TGTGCCAGCTCACCACCGGGTCCAAAAGAGACCCAGTACTTC.

This sequence joins TRBV6-5 and TRBJ2-4; 8 bases map to TRBD1. The germline CDR1 and CDR2 sequences are MNHEY and SVGAGI. CDR3 length: 15 amino acids. With 5 bases clipped from V and 4 bases from J, the junction kept 7 bases outside the gene matches. The CDR3 DNA reads as TGTGCCAGCAGTACCATCAGGGGGCAAAAAAACATTCAGTACTTC. The encoded protein is CASSTIRGQKNIQYF.

V usage is TRBV6-1 and J usage is TRBJ2-1; D gene uncertain. V lost 4 bases and J 9 bases, leaving 7 bases between the germline ends. The CDR3 has 11 amino acids. Per the germline V gene, CDR1 is MNHNS and CDR2 is SASEGT. The CDR3: CASSVISEQFF. The DNA for the CDR3 is TGTGCCAGCAGTGTTATAAGTGAGCAGTTCTTC.

The chain has TRBV27 and TRBJ1-4; perhaps TRBD1 as D (6 bases). V lost 2 bases to trimming and J lost 7 bases, with 17 bases between them. This CDR3 is built from 16 residues. The germline CDR1 and CDR2 sequences are MNHEY and SMNVEV (reference sequence). The CDR3 here is CASSLGGTPRGEKLFF. The CDR3 DNA reads as TGTGCCAGCAGTTTAGGGGGGACACCTCGGGGTGAAAAACTGTTTTTT. The complete variable domain, with remaining parts taken from reference TRBV27 and TRBJ1-4, reads EAQVTQNPRYLITVTGKKLTVTCSQNMNHEYMSWYRQDPGLGLRQIYYSMNVEVTDKGDVPEGYKVSRKEKRNFPLILESPSPNQTSLYFCASSLGGTPRGEKLFFGSGTQLSVL.

The chain recombines TRBV18 with TRBJ2-7; unclear D gene. The V end was cut by 8 bases, the J end by 2 bases, with 13 bases between. The CDR3 contains 13 residues. Germline CDR1 is KGHSH and CDR2 is LQKENI. CDR3 nucleotides: TGTGCCAGCCGCAAGGGAACAGCCTACGAGCAGTACTTC. Translating it yields CASRKGTAYEQYF.

The table lists this clone with a few counts. The chain recombines TRBV19 with TRBJ1-2; TRBD1 might be the D (5 bases). Germline loops: CDR1 LNHDA, CDR2 SQIVND (reference sequence). Trimming removed 9 bases from V and 2 bases from J, with 16 bases in between. The CDR3 has 14 amino acids. The CDR3 DNA sequence: TGTGCCAGCCGCCCCCGGGGGAAGAACTATGGCTACACCTTC. This encodes CASRPRGKNYGYTF.